This is a list of T cell receptor beta chains from one sample in a study of cytomegalovirus exposure and HLA in healthy donors. Method: immunoSEQ multiplex PCR; TCRdb's copy keeps in-frame clones and lacks some. The sample holds about 120,000 clones, 77% seen once. Material: PBMCs. The source of these receptors is a human donor in good health. Each CDR3 is given with its conserved first and last residue. Where a row states a size, it is once, few, many or the class of an expanded clone; other rows omit it.

CASSSRTSIGGEQFF once TRBV9
CASSQVAGGPYEQYF . TRBV5-1
CASSRDRALYEQYF few TRBV5-1
CASSVSDYEQYF . TRBV28
CASSFFGQGAREGYTF . TRBV6-6
CSVAWGQGGNQPQHF . TRBV29-1
CALSPGAAGANEQFF . TRBV10-3
CASSPSSRGTGELFF . TRBV19
CASSWARGNTEAFF . TRBV7-2
CASSAGQFYSGYTF once TRBV7-2
CASSIGTDSTEAFF few TRBV19
CASSQAHRADEKLFF . TRBV4-1
CASSLAPRTSGFKDTQYF . TRBV7-2
CASGAVAGSYEQYF . TRBV12-5
CASSEYPAYEQYF . TRBV25-1
CASSSFIGRAGNEQFF . TRBV4-2
CASSKDSPGAYNEQFF . TRBV5-1
CSVADRADRTEAFF . TRBV29-1
CASSTRTSGNEQFF . TRBV11-2
CASSYASGKETQYF . TRBV6-5
CASSLDRTSGETQYF few TRBV9
CASSIYFLDYGSNEKLFF . TRBV5-6
CASSLSVSGELFF . TRBV7-8
CASSPPSRGGNEKLFF once TRBV28
CATSRGRGGANLNYGYTF . TRBV15
CASSRTRTGLYEKLFF . TRBV4-2
CASSEGGNTEAFF . TRBV11-2
CAAGQGGTNYGYTF . TRBV10-3
CASSLGQLNQPQHF few TRBV28
CAISEGGKGYNEQFF . TRBV10-3
CASSIAPGQGLRTIYF . TRBV19
CASSSPPPSEQYF few TRBV5-1